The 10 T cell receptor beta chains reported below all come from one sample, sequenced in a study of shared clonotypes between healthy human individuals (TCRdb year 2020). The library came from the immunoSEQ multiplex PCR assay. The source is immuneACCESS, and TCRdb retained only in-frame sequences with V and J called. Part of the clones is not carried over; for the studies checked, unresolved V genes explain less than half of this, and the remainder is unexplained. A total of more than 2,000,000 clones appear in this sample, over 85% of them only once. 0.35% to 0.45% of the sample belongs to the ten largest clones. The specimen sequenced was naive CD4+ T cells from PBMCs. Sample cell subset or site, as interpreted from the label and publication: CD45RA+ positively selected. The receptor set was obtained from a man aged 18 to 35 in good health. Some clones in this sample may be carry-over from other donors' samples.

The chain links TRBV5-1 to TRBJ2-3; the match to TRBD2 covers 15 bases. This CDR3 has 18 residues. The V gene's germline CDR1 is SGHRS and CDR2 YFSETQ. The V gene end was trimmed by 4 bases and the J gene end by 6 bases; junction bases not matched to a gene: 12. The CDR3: CASSGTGTSGRTADTQYF. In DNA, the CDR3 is TGCGCCAGCAGCGGAACCGGGACTAGCGGGAGGACGGCTGATACGCAGTATTTT. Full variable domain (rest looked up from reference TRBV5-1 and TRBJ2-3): KAGVTQTPRYLIKTRGQQVTLSCSPISGHRSVSWYQQTPGQGLQFLFEYFSETQRNKGNFPGRFSGRQFSNSRSEMNVSTLELGDSALYLCASSGTGTSGRTADTQYFGPGTRLTVL.

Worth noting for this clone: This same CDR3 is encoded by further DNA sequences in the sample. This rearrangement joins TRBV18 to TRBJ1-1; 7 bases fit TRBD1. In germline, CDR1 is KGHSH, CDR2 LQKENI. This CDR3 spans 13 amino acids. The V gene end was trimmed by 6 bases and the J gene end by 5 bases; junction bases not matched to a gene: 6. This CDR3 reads CASSPAGGTEAFF. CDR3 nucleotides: TGTGCCAGCTCCCCTGCAGGGGGAACTGAAGCTTTCTTT.

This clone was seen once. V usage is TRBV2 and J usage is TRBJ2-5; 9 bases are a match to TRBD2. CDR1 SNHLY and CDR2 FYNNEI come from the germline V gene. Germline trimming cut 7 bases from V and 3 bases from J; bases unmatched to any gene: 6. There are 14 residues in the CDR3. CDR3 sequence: CASTQASGKETQYF. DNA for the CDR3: TGTGCCAGCACACAGGCTAGCGGGAAAGAGACCCAGTACTTC.

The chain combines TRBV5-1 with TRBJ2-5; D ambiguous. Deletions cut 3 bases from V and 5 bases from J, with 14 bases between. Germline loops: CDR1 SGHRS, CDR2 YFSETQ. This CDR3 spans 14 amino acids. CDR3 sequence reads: CASSSYAELETQYF. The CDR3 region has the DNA TGCGCCAGCAGCTCCTACGCCGAGTTGGAGACCCAGTACTTC.

The DNA for the CDR3 is TGTGCTAGTGGTCGGACTAGGAGCTCCTACAATGAGCAGTTCTTC. This gives the protein CASGRTRSSYNEQFF. This chain links TRBV12-5 with TRBJ2-1; 7 positions match TRBD2. The CDR3 contains 15 residues. V was pared by 5 bases and J by 0 bases, with 4 bases of the junction left unmatched. Per germline, CDR1 LGHNT and CDR2 FRNRAP.

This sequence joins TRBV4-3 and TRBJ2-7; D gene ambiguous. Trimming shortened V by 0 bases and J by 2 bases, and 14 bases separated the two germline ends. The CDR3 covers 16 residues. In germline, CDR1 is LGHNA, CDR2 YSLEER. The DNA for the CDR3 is TGCGCCAGCAGCCAAGATCTCCGGCAGACCACCTACGAGCAGTACTTC. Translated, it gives CASSQDLRQTTYEQYF.

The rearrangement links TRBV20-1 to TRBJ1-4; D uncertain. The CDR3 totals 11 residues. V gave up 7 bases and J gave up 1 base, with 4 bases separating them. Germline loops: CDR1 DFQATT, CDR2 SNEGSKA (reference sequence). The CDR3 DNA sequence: TGCAGTGGGGGAACTAATGAAAAACTGTTTTTT. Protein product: CSGGTNEKLFF.

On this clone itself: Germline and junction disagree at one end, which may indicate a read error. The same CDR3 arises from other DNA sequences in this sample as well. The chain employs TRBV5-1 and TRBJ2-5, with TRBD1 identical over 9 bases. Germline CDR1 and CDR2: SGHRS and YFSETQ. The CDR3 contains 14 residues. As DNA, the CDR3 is TGCGCCAGCAGTTTGGGACAGGGCCAAGAGACCCAGTACTTC. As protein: CASSLGQGQETQYF.

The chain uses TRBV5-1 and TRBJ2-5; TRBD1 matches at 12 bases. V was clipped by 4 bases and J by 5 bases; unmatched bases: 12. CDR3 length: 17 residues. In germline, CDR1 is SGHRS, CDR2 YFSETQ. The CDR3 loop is CASSPTPGQGARETQYF. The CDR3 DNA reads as TGCGCCAGCAGCCCAACCCCGGGACAGGGGGCGCGGGAGACCCAGTACTTC.

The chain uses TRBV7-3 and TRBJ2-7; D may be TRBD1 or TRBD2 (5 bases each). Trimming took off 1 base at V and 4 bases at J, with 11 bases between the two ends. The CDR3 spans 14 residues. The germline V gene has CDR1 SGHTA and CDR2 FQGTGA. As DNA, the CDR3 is TGTGCCAGCAGCTTAAATGGGGCGGGTTACGAGCAGTACTTC. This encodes CASSLNGAGYEQYF.